This T cell receptor (beta chain) came from a study of cytomegalovirus exposure and HLA in healthy donors. Study results and limitations: The study dropped some indistinguishable V segments, TRBV6-2 and TRBV6-3 among them. Later analysis identified a missense DCLRE1C variant that was linked to TCR beta V- and J-gene trimming. The study labeled about 160 TCR beta chains cytomegalovirus-associated.

The CDR3 consists of 14 residues. Though probably carrying unrecorded immune exposures, donors were nominally healthy at sampling. To note about this clone: The antigen remains unidentified.

The primer mix had 60 Vbeta and 13 Jbeta primers. TCRdb keeps only in-frame clones here, not all; method: immunoSEQ multiplex PCR. The profile shows approximately 170,000 clones, under 80% of them singletons. The V and J genes are TRBV12-2 and TRBJ2-7; the table names TRBD1, a call not compared with the DNA. TRBV12-2 is a pseudogene segment. The receptor comes from a man between 25 and 39 years old in good health and CMV-seropositive. The sequenced sample consisted of PBMCs. CDR3 loop: CASRLRDRVPEQYF. In DNA form, the CDR3 reads TGTGCAAGTCGCTTGAGAGACAGGGTCCCCGAGCAGTACTTC.